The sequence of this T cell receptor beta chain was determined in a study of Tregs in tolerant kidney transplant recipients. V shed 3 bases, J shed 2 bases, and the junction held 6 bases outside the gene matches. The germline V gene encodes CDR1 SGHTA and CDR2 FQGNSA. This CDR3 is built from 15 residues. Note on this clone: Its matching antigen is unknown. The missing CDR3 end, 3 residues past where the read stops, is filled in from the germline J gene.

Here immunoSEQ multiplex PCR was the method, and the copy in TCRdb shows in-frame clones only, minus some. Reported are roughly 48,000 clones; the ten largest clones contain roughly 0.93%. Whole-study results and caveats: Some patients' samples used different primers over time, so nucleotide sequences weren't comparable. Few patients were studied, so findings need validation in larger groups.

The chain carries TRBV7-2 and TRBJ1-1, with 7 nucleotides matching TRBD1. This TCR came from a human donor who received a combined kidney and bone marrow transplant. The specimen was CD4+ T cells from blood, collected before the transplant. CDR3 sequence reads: CASSLAGQINTEAFF. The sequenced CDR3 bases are TGTGCCAGCAGCTTGGCGGGACAGATTAACACTGAA.